Reported below is one TCR beta chain. Its antigen is as yet unknown. This sample was taken from a study of CD8 T cells in ankylosing spondylitis. Broader study findings: The clones that were linked to disease were reported to be significantly enriched in matched synovial fluid samples from ankylosing spondylitis patients. Characteristic, it appeared, of ankylosing spondylitis blood was a TCR beta motif of roughly eight highly homologous variants.

TCRdb re-called the 5' RACE reads through MiXCR, storing one row per CDR3 protein. The data show fewer than 550,000 distinct CDR3 sequences, with 5.3% seen just once and 3% to 4% held by the top ten. There are 15 residues in the CDR3. V lost 2 bases and J 4 bases, leaving 14 bases between the germline ends. Germline V gene data show CDR1 as SGHTA and CDR2 as FQGNSA. The sequenced sample consisted of blood, either unsorted or a sorted T cell fraction (not recorded which). The chain has TRBV7-2 and TRBJ1-1; maybe TRBD1 (5 bases). The TCR sequence derives from a male donor with ankylosing spondylitis. The CDR3 loop reads CASSLPPPGLTEAFF. CDR3 DNA: TGTGCCAGCAGCTTACCGCCGCCAGGGCTCACTGAAGCTTTCTTT.